This T cell receptor (beta chain) originates from a study of cytomegalovirus exposure and HLA in healthy donors. It was with 60 Vbeta and 13 Jbeta primers that the PCR ran. This table comes from immunoSEQ multiplex PCR, and its TCRdb copy is limited to in-frame clones, with some not included. The sample yields fewer than 250,000 clones, over 60% seen once. V was cut by 1 base and J by 5 bases, with 8 bases left in between. Germline V gene data show CDR1 as PRHDT and CDR2 as FYEKMQ (reference sequence). CDR3 length: 13 residues. Sequencing was done on a sample of PBMCs. The TCR comes from a male donor in good health and CMV-seronegative. This chain links TRBV13 with TRBJ2-5; D gene ambiguous. CDR3 amino acids: CASSLALGETQYF. Written as DNA, the CDR3 is TGTGCCAGCAGCTTAGCCCTGGGCGAGACCCAGTACTTC.